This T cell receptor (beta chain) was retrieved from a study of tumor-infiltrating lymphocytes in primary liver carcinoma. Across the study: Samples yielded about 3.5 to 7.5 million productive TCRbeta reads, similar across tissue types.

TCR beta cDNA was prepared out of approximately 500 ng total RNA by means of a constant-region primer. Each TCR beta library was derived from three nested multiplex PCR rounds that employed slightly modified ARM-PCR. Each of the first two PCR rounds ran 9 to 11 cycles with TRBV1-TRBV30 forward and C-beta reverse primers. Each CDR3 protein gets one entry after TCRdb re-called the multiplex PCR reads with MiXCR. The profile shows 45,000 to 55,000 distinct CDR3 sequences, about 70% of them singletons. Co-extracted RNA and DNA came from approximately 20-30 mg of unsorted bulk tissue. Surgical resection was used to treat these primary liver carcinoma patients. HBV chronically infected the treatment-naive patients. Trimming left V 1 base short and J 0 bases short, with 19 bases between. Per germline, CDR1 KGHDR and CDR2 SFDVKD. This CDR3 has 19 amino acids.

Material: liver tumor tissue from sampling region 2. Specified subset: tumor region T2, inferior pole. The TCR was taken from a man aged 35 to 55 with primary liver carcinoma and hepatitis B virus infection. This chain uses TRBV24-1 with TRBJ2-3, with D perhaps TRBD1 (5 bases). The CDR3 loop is CATSDFSDRDSASTDTQYF. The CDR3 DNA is TGTGCCACCAGTGATTTCTCAGACCGCGACAGTGCTAGCACAGATACGCAGTATTTT.